This passage covers 30 T cell receptor beta chains from one sample sequenced in a study of T cell changes during pregnancy in multiple sclerosis. Sequencing was performed with immunoSEQ multiplex PCR; in TCRdb, only in-frame clones are kept and a portion is missing. The sample contains tens of thousands of clones, more than 85% of which appear only once. The input for sequencing was peripheral blood, taken in the first trimester of pregnancy. The receptors come from a female donor with multiple sclerosis, enrolled in a pregnancy study.

This rearrangement joins TRBV27 to TRBJ1-1; no firm D call. Trimming stripped 6 bases from V and 4 bases from J, with 18 bases between. Germline V CDR1 and CDR2: MNHEY, SMNVEV (reference sequence). The CDR3 sequence is 15 residues long. Written as DNA, the CDR3 is TGTGCCAGCAGCCCCTCGTTTGGGAGTCGCACTGAAGCTTTCTTT. Protein product: CASSPSFGSRTEAFF.

The chain uses TRBV7-9 and TRBJ2-7; a possible D gene is TRBD2 (6 bases). The CDR3 runs 12 residues. CDR1 is SEHNR and CDR2 is FQNEAQ in the germline V gene (reference sequence). V was trimmed by 3 bases and J by 5 bases, leaving 8 bases between them. Here the CDR3 reads CASSFTGDEQYF. The CDR3 DNA reads as TGTGCCAGCAGCTTTACGGGGGACGAGCAGTACTTC. The entire variable domain, with the rest obtained from reference TRBV7-9 and TRBJ2-7, is as follows: DTGVSQNPRHKITKRGQNVTFRCDPISEHNRLYWYRQTLGQGPEFLTYFQNEAQLEKSRLLSDRFSAERPKGSFSTLEIQRTEQGDSAMYLCASSFTGDEQYFGPGTRLTVT.

V gene TRBV30 combines with J gene TRBJ2-7, with TRBD1 matching over 9 bases. The V gene end was trimmed by 5 bases and the J gene end by 1 base; junction bases not matched to a gene: 6. The CDR3 extends over 14 amino acids. Germline CDR1 is GTSNPN and CDR2 is SVGIG (reference sequence). The CDR3 here is CAWGTGRRSYEQYF. In nucleotides, the CDR3 is TGTGCCTGGGGGACAGGGAGGAGGTCCTACGAGCAGTACTTC.

This sequence joins TRBV6-1 and TRBJ2-7; 8 positions agree with TRBD1. Germline V gene data show CDR1 as MNHNS and CDR2 as SASEGT. After removal of 4 bases from V and 5 bases from J, the junction contained 10 bases not matched to a gene. The CDR3 sequence is 15 residues long. CDR3 sequence reads: CASSGRGLTRDEQYF. The CDR3, as DNA: TGTGCCAGCAGTGGCAGGGGGCTAACTCGGGACGAGCAGTACTTC.

The rearrangement uses TRBV27 and TRBJ2-3, with 16 bases fitting TRBD2. CDR3 length: 17 amino acids. Germline CDR1 is MNHEY and CDR2 is SMNVEV (reference sequence). The trim removed 4 bases at V and 5 bases at J, leaving 6 bases unmatched. The CDR3 spells CASSSGLAGGRVDTQYF. Written as DNA, the CDR3 is TGTGCCAGCAGTTCGGGACTAGCGGGGGGGCGGGTAGATACGCAGTATTTT.

The genes are TRBV7-9 and TRBJ1-5, with D perhaps TRBD1 (6 bases). V lost 5 bases and J 9 bases, leaving 20 bases between the germline ends. CDR3 size: 15 residues. Looked up from germline, CDR1 is SEHNR and CDR2 is FQNEAQ (reference sequence). CDR3: CASSLTPGDGRPQHF. The CDR3 DNA reads TGTGCCAGCAGCCTGACTCCAGGGGATGGGCGGCCCCAGCATTTT.

This chain joins TRBV4-2 and TRBJ2-7; 8 positions agree with TRBD2. This CDR3 spans 16 amino acids. Germline CDR1 is LGHNA and CDR2 is YNFKEQ. J was trimmed by 4 bases and V by 0 bases; bases with no gene match: 8. In DNA form, the CDR3 reads TGTGCCAGCAGCCAAGACGAGTCTAGCGGGTTGTACGAGCAGTACTTC. It translates to CASSQDESSGLYEQYF.

The chain has TRBV7-2 and TRBJ2-7; D perhaps matches TRBD1 (5 bases). The germline gives CDR1 SGHTA, CDR2 FQGNSA. CDR3 length equals 13 residues. V lost 3 bases, J lost 5 bases, and 11 bases lay in between. For the CDR3, the DNA is TGTGCCAGCAGCTTCAGGGCTTTCGACGAGCAGTACTTC. Its protein is CASSFRAFDEQYF. Full variable domain (missing parts from reference TRBV7-2 and TRBJ2-7): GAGVSQSPSNKVTEKGKDVELRCDPISGHTALYWYRQSLGQGLEFLIYFQGNSAPDKSGLPSDRFSAERTGGSVSTLTIQRTQQEDSAVYLCASSFRAFDEQYFGPGTRLTVT.

The chain uses TRBV11-1 and TRBJ2-1; the D is unclear. The CDR3 consists of 13 residues. Trimming pared 5 bases from V and 12 bases from J, leaving 17 bases between. Germline loops: CDR1 SGHAT, CDR2 FQDESV (reference sequence). The CDR3 nucleotides are TGTGCCAGCAGCGCCGTGAGGTCATCTGGGCAGTTCTTC. Its protein product is CASSAVRSSGQFF.

The CDR3 region has the DNA TGTGCCAGCAGTGACACTAGACAGGGGCTCATTAAGTTCTTC. Protein product: CASSDTRQGLIKFF. This chain connects TRBV6-4 to TRBJ2-1; 8 bases are shared with TRBD1. Losses at the gene ends were 2 bases for V and 14 bases for J; bases not matched to a gene: 11. CDR1 and CDR2 (germline): MRHNA, SNTAGT. This CDR3 is 14 amino acids long.

The chain is built from TRBV10-3 and TRBJ2-1, with D perhaps TRBD1 (5 bases). V was cut by 6 bases and J by 3 bases, with 15 bases left in between. The CDR3 runs 15 residues. The germline V gene has CDR1 ENHRY and CDR2 SYGVKD. CDR3 bases: TGTGCCATCAGGCCGGACACAACCTTCTACAATGAGCAGTTCTTC. Translation: CAIRPDTTFYNEQFF.

In its sample, this clone was seen once. V and J are TRBV25-1 and TRBJ1-4; no clear D. Looked up from germline, CDR1 is MGHDK and CDR2 is SYGVNS. Trimming took 4 bases from V and 3 from J, leaving 6 bases between them. The CDR3 has 13 amino acids. For the CDR3, the DNA is TGTGCCAGCAGTGCGGGAGCTAATGAAAAACTGTTTTTT. The encoded protein is CASSAGANEKLFF.

J is TRBJ2-3 and V is TRBV2, with 13 bases matching TRBD2. Germline V CDR1 and CDR2: SNHLY, FYNNEI. The CDR3 loop spans 15 amino acids. V dropped 5 bases and J dropped 4; count of bases not matched to a gene: 3. The CDR3: CASSRTSGGADTQYF. CDR3 nucleotides: TGTGCCAGCAGTCGGACTAGCGGGGGAGCAGATACGCAGTATTTT. Combining the CDR3 with reference TRBV2 and TRBJ2-3 gives the whole variable domain EPEVTQTPSHQVTQMGQEVILRCVPISNHLYFYWYRQILGQKVEFLVSFYNNEISEKSEIFDDQFSVERPDGSNFTLKIRSTKLEDSAMYFCASSRTSGGADTQYFGPGTRLTVL.

The gene calls are TRBV7-3 and TRBJ1-6; D unresolved. V dropped 1 base and J dropped 7 bases, with 5 bases sitting between them. The length of the CDR3 is 13 residues. CDR1 and CDR2 (germline): SGHTA, FQGTGA. CDR3 amino acids: CASSLRQNSPLHF. For the CDR3, the DNA is TGTGCCAGCAGCTTAAGACAAAATTCACCCCTCCACTTT. The full variable domain, in which reference TRBV7-3 and TRBJ1-6 provide the parts outside the CDR3, is GAGVSQTPSNKVTEKGKYVELRCDPISGHTALYWYRQSLGQGPEFLIYFQGTGAADDSGLPNDRFFAVRPEGSVSTLKIQRTERGDSAVYLCASSLRQNSPLHFGNGTRLTVT.

The V call is TRBV6-1, the J call TRBJ1-5; D may be TRBD1 (5 bases). Germline-derived CDR1 and CDR2 are MNHNS and SASEGT. V lost 5 bases and J lost 1, with 12 bases in between. CDR3 length equals 15 residues. The DNA for the CDR3 is TGTGCCAGCAGTCCGGGGGGAACGAGCAATCAGCCCCAGCATTTT. Translating gives CASSPGGTSNQPQHF.

This clone occurred a few times. J is TRBJ1-1 and V is TRBV19; no clear D. CDR1 is LNHDA and CDR2 is SQIVND in the germline V gene (reference sequence). Between the trimmed V and J ends, which lost 5 bases and 5 bases, there was a span of 9 bases. The CDR3 runs to 12 residues. The CDR3 here is CASSPRWTEAFF. The CDR3 region has the DNA TGTGCCAGTAGTCCGCGGTGGACTGAAGCTTTCTTT.

The chain recombines TRBV11-2 with TRBJ2-2, with 7 bases identical to TRBD2. The CDR3 contains 13 residues. The J segment lost 5 bases and the V segment lost 7 bases, leaving 4 bases of the junction unmatched. Germline CDR1 is SGHAT and CDR2 is FQNNGV. The CDR3 spells CASTLGGTGELFF. CDR3 in DNA: TGTGCCAGCACCCTGGGAGGGACCGGGGAGCTGTTTTTT.

The rearrangement uses TRBV18 and TRBJ1-1, with 10 bases lining up with TRBD1. V dropped 6 bases and J dropped 8; count of bases not matched to a gene: 3. The CDR3 is 12 amino acids. Germline V gene sequence: CDR1 KGHSH, CDR2 LQKENI. The CDR3 DNA reads as TGTGCCAGCTCGCCGGGACAGGGGGAAGCTTTCTTT. As protein: CASSPGQGEAFF.

This rearrangement joins TRBV7-2 to TRBJ1-1; D call uncertain. This CDR3 is built from 12 residues. Trimming left V 2 bases short and J 4 bases short, with 5 bases between. Germline V gene data show CDR1 as SGHTA and CDR2 as FQGNSA. CDR3 sequence (DNA): TGTGCCAGCAGCTTACTCCCCACTGAAGCTTTCTTT. It codes for CASSLLPTEAFF.

V and J are TRBV6-5 and TRBJ2-1; TRBD1 might be the D (5 bases). V was shortened by 5 bases and J by 6 bases, with 11 bases between the two germline ends. Germline CDR1 reads MNHEY; CDR2 reads SVGAGI. This CDR3 is 13 amino acids long. The DNA for the CDR3 is TGTGCCAGCAGTACGGACAACCGCAATGAGCAGTTCTTC. Its protein product is CASSTDNRNEQFF.

A single count supports this clone. The chain couples TRBV4-2 to TRBJ2-5; 13 bases agree with TRBD2. The J segment lost 5 bases and the V segment lost 2 bases, leaving 14 bases of the junction unmatched. In germline, CDR1 is LGHNA, CDR2 YNFKEQ. This CDR3 has 19 residues. CDR3 region: CASSQRTSGGAGMGETQYF. Written as DNA, the CDR3 is TGTGCCAGCAGCCAACGGACTAGCGGGGGCGCCGGGATGGGGGAGACCCAGTACTTC.

The V gene is TRBV30, the J gene TRBJ1-6; D is undetermined. This CDR3 has 15 amino acids. The germline gives CDR1 GTSNPN, CDR2 SVGIG (reference sequence). With 1 base removed from V and 9 bases from J, the gap between germline ends came to 16 bases. The chain's CDR3 is CAWSAPSPLGSPLHF. The CDR3, as DNA: TGTGCCTGGAGTGCCCCTAGTCCCCTCGGTTCACCCCTCCACTTT.

The chain joins TRBV4-3 to TRBJ2-7, with no clear D. The V and J ends lost 0 bases and 2 bases respectively, with 8 bases between them. Germline lookup yields CDR1 LGHNA and CDR2 YSLEER. This CDR3 contains 14 residues. CDR3 loop: CASSQERGAYEQYF. For the CDR3, the DNA is TGCGCCAGCAGCCAAGAACGAGGAGCCTACGAGCAGTACTTC.

The chain employs TRBV4-3 and TRBJ2-2, with TRBD2 identical over 11 bases. The V segment lost 1 base and the J segment 8 bases; nucleotides outside the gene matches: 6. Germline assignment: CDR1 LGHNA and CDR2 YSLEER. There are 16 residues in the CDR3. This CDR3 is CASSQAPSGGIGELFF. The CDR3 DNA follows: TGCGCCAGCAGCCAAGCACCTAGCGGGGGGATTGGGGAGCTGTTTTTT.

The rearrangement uses TRBV6-5 and TRBJ2-5; maybe TRBD1 (5 bases). This CDR3 has 13 amino acids. The germline V gene has CDR1 MNHEY and CDR2 SVGAGI. With 4 bases removed from V and 2 bases from J, the gap between germline ends came to 8 bases. The CDR3 sequence: CASSWTSQETQYF. The DNA of the CDR3 is TGTGCCAGCAGTTGGACATCTCAAGAGACCCAGTACTTC.

V usage is TRBV6-4 and J usage is TRBJ1-6, with D possibly TRBD1 on 6 matching bases. Germline V CDR1 and CDR2: MRHNA, SNTAGT. V was trimmed by 7 bases and J by 7 bases, leaving 17 bases between them. CDR3 length: 15 amino acids. The CDR3 region has the DNA TGTGCCAGCAAGGACAGTCAAGCGATCAATTCACCCCTCCACTTT. It yields the protein CASKDSQAINSPLHF.

The gene calls are TRBV7-3 and TRBJ2-1; 10 nucleotides align to TRBD2. CDR1 is SGHTA, CDR2 FQGTGA, per germline. V shed 5 bases, J shed 4 bases, and the junction held 5 bases outside the gene matches. The CDR3 loop spans 15 amino acids. The CDR3 region is CASSNSGGIYNEQFF. CDR3 in DNA: TGTGCCAGCAGCAATAGCGGGGGGATTTACAATGAGCAGTTCTTC.

The chain combines TRBV7-2 with TRBJ2-5; D uncertain. V lost 2 bases and J 4 bases, leaving 2 bases between the germline ends. The CDR3 runs 11 residues. Looked up from germline, CDR1 is SGHTA and CDR2 is FQGNSA. The CDR3 loop reads CASSLLETQYF. The DNA of the CDR3 is TGTGCCAGCAGCTTACTAGAGACCCAGTACTTC.

The table lists this clone with a count of one. The genes are TRBV19 and TRBJ1-4, with D possibly matching TRBD1 (5 bases). The CDR3 extends over 15 amino acids. The V gene's germline CDR1 is LNHDA and CDR2 SQIVND (reference sequence). V lost 4 bases and J lost 4, with 13 bases in between. CDR3 bases: TGTGCCAGTAGTAGGGGCGGCGGAGTTAATGAAAAACTGTTTTTT. Translating it yields CASSRGGGVNEKLFF. Full variable domain (rest looked up from reference TRBV19 and TRBJ1-4): DGGITQSPKYLFRKEGQNVTLSCEQNLNHDAMYWYRQDPGQGLRLIYYSQIVNDFQKGDIAEGYSVSREKKESFPLTVTSAQKNPTAFYLCASSRGGGVNEKLFFGSGTQLSVL.

The chain is built from TRBV7-6 and TRBJ2-1, with 13 bases that match TRBD2. This CDR3 has 16 residues. CDR1 is SGHVS, CDR2 FNYEAQ, per germline. The junction had 5 bases not matched to a gene; V was cut back by 5 bases and J by 4 bases. CDR3 in DNA: TGTGCCAGCAGCCATGGACTAGCGGGGGTTTACAATGAGCAGTTCTTC. Residues: CASSHGLAGVYNEQFF.